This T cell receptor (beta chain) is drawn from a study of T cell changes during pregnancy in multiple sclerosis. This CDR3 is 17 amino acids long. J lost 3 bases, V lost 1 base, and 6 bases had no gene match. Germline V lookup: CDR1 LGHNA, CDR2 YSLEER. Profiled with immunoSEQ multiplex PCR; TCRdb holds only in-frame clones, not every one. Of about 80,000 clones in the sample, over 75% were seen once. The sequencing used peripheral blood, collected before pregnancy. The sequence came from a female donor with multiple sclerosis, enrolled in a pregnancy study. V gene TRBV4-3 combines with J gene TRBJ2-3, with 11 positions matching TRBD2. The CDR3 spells CASSQGLAGGLTDTQYF. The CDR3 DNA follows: TGCGCCAGCAGCCAAGGTCTAGCGGGGGGCCTGACAGATACGCAGTATTTT.